This paragraph reports one T cell receptor (beta chain). These data originate in a study of blood T cell repertoires in COVID-19. As processed by the authors: Reference gene primers were amplified, and this amplification served to estimate nucleated cell counts. Here immunoSEQ multiplex PCR was the method, and the copy in TCRdb shows in-frame clones only, minus some. Clone size and V and J calls were adopted from that table, with D and trimming inferred from the DNA. This table holds approximately 81,000 clones, roughly nine tenths found once. The V gene end was trimmed by 2 bases and the J gene end by 0 bases; junction bases not matched to a gene: 3. The CDR3 is 16 residues long. Germline assignment: CDR1 SNHLY and CDR2 FYNNEI.

The sequence was collected from a woman in her forties or fifties in a cohort sampled during active COVID-19. The genes are TRBV2 and TRBJ2-5; TRBD2 matches at 10 bases. Material for sequencing was peripheral blood. As DNA, the CDR3 is TGTGCCAGCAGTGAATACCTAGCGGGGGACCAAGAGACCCAGTACTTC. Its protein is CASSEYLAGDQETQYF. Full variable domain (outside the CDR3, taken from reference TRBV2 and TRBJ2-5): EPEVTQTPSHQVTQMGQEVILRCVPISNHLYFYWYRQILGQKVEFLVSFYNNEISEKSEIFDDQFSVERPDGSNFTLKIRSTKLEDSAMYFCASSEYLAGDQETQYFGPGTRLLVL.